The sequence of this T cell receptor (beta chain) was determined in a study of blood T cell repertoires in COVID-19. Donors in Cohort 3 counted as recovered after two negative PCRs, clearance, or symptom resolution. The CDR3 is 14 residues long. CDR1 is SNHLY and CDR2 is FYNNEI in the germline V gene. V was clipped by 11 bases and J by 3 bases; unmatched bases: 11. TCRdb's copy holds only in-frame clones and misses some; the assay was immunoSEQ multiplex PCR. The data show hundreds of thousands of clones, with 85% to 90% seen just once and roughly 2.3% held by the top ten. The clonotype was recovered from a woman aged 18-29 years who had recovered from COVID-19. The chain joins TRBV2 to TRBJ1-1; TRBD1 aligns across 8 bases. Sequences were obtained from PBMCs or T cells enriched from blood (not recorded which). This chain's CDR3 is CARTTGGWDTEAFF. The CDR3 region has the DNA TGTGCCCGGACCACAGGGGGTTGGGACACTGAAGCTTTCTTT.